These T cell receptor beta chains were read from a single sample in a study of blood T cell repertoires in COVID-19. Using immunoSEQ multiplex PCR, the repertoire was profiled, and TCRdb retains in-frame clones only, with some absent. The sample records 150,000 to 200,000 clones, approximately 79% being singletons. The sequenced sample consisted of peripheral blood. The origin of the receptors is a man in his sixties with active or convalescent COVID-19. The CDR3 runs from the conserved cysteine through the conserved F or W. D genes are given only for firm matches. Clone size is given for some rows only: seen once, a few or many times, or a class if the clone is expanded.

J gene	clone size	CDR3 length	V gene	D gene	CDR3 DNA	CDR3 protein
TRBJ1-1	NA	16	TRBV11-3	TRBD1	TGTGCCAGCAGCCCGGGGACAGGGCTGGGGGACACTGAAGCTTTCTTT	CASSPGTGLGDTEAFF
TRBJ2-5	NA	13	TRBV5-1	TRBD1	TGCGCCAGCAGTCCCGGGACAGAAGAGACCCAGTACTTC	CASSPGTEETQYF
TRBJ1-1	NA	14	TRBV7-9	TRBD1	TGTGCCAGCAGCGACCGGGACAGGAACACTGAAGCTTTCTTT	CASSDRDRNTEAFF
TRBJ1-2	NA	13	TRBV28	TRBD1	TGTGCCAGCAGTGCGGGGACAGGGGTTGGCTACACCTTC	CASSAGTGVGYTF
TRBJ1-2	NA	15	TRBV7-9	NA	TGTGCCAGCAGCTTGGGGTCAGGACAGCCCTATGGCTACACCTTC	CASSLGSGQPYGYTF
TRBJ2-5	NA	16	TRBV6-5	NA	TGTGCCAGCAGTTACCGCGGGACTCTTCAAGGAGAGACCCAGTACTTC	CASSYRGTLQGETQYF
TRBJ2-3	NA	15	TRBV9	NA	TGTGCCAGCAGCCGAGCGACGCCCGACACAGATACGCAGTATTTT	CASSRATPDTDTQYF
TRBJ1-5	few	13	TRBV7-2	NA	TGTGCCAGCAACTCCATCGGGAATCAGCCCCAGCATTTT	CASNSIGNQPQHF
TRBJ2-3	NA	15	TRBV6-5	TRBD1	TGTGCCAGCAGTTACTCATTGGACAGGGTGAATACGCAGTATTTT	CASSYSLDRVNTQYF
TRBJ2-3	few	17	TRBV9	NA	TGTGCCAGCAGCTCTGGTATGATTTCGGTGGAGGCAGATACGCAGTATTTT	CASSSGMISVEADTQYF